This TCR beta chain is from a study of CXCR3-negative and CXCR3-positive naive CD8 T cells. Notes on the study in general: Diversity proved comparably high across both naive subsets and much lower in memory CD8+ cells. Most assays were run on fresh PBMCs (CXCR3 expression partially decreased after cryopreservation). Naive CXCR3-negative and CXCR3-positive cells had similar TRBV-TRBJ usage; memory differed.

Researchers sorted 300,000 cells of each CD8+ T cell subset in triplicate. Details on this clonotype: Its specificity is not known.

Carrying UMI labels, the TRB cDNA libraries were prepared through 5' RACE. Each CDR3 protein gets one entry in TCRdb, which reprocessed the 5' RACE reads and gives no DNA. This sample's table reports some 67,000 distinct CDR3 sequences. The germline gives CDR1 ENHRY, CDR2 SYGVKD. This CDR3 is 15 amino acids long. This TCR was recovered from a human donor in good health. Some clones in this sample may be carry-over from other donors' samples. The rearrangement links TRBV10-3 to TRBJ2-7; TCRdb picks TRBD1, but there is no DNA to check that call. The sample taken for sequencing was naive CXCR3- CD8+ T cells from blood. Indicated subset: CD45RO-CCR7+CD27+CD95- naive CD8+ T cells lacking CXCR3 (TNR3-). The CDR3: CAITKDSQSSYEQYF.